This T cell receptor (beta chain) was identified during a study of T-cell memory formation after mild COVID-19 (dated by TCRdb to 2020 to 2023). Broadly, across the study: TCR sequence clusters from the two donors were largely donor specific. Longitudinal TCRalpha and TCRbeta repertoire sequencing tracked T-cell clones expanding and contracting after mild COVID-19 in a couple of donors. Two young, previously healthy adult volunteers, one female and one male, were included in the cohort. The paper's findings and limits, for the study overall: From day 15 to 85, contracting clones showed balanced CD4/CD8 phenotypes, whereas a second wave of clones that expanded from day 15 to 37 leaned towards CD4+. Contracting CD4+ clones were located mainly in the CM and EM memory subsets, whereas CD8+ clones were found to be enriched in EMRA. The study covered only a couple of mild cases, and larger cohorts including severe cases with pre-infection samples were considered necessary. Some responding clones were detected in pre-infection memory, which suggested that pre-existing cross-reactive memory T cells had joined the SARS-CoV-2 response. SARS-CoV-2 specificity of the second-wave clones peaking on day 37 was not confirmed.

V is cut back by 3 bases and J by 3 bases, with 8 bases in the junction unmatched. Looking up the germline V gene (reference sequence) yields CDR1 LNHDA and CDR2 SQIVND. The CDR3 covers 16 residues, taking in both the cysteine and the phenylalanine. Only the CDR3 part of the read is kept: 48 bases, read in frame from the first base. The data were produced on an Illumina NovaSeq 6000. TCRalpha and TCRbeta cDNA libraries were constructed by 5'RACE with constant-segment primers, with sample barcodes and unique molecular identifiers being introduced. Trizol reagent was used to extract RNA from every sample. The libraries were amplified in two PCR steps, and the second step added a second sample barcode and Illumina TruSeq adapters. The libraries were sequenced on an Illumina NovaSeq using 2 x 150 bp paired-end reads. The study's processing was this. With migec v1.2.7, reads were demultiplexed and then collapsed into UMI-guided consensus sequences. Using mixcr v2.1.11, UMI consensuses were aligned to TRA and TRB V and J templates and then assembled into clonotypes. A clonotype was counted as expanded or contracted only if both edgeR and NoisET called the change significant, with noise models trained on biological replicates. For edgeR calls, a false discovery rate-adjusted p below 0.01 and a log2 fold-change threshold of 1 were applied. As an exploratory analysis of dynamics, PCA with hierarchical clustering was applied to max-normalized trajectories of the 1000 most abundant clonotypes. Separately sequenced CD4+ and CD8+ repertoires were used to assign the CD4 or CD8 phenotype of responding clones. The public reads were quality trimmed at Q25 with fastp and then assembled into clones with MiXCR by TCRdb, keeping productive beta chains. Every CDR3 protein is listed once, alongside the most common genes and DNA of its rows. The V and J calls follow TCRdb's processing rather than the paper's. This sample gives about 180,000 distinct CDR3 sequences in total; 16% of them show up just once. The biggest ten clones account for approximately 2.2% of the sample.

Ficoll-Paque density gradient centrifugation was the method used to isolate PBMCs. Note on this clonotype: Its antigen remains undetermined. No per-base quality is available; no much larger clone lies one base away.

The chain uses TRBV19 and TRBJ2-1; 7 nucleotides in the junction match TRBD2. Source material: PBMCs or a T cell subset sorted from them (not recorded which). The clonotype was recovered from an adult woman who had mild COVID-19 (a few samples of this study predate the infection). The sample titles of this study are shuffled in the database, so cell type and time point are left out; the donor was told from shared clones. The nucleotides are TGTGCCAGTAGTATTGTCGCGGGAGTAATCTACAATGAGCAGTTCTTC. Translated, it gives CASSIVAGVIYNEQFF.